This T cell receptor (beta chain) was captured by sequencing in a study of cytotoxic CD8 clonotypes in ibrutinib-treated CLL. Study-level information: Of a cohort that held around 10 relapsed/refractory and around 14 treatment-naive patients, some 17 were IGHV unmutated. Partial responses numbered approximately 24 and complete responses 2; after a median about 68 months, roughly 15 stayed remitted and roughly twelve progressed. Whole-study findings and limits: Elevated clonality accompanied ibrutinib response, with a return toward baseline values at progression.

This clone was recorded a few times. Its antigen is still unknown. The method was immunoSEQ multiplex PCR; TCRdb's version includes in-frame clones alone and lacks a portion of them. The sample yields a few hundred thousand clones, about 61% seen once. This TCR was sampled from a human donor with chronic lymphocytic leukemia. Specimen: PBMCs, collected after 36 months of ibrutinib treatment.

This CDR3 reads CASETGSGANVLTF. DNA of the CDR3: TGCGCCAGCGAGACAGGGTCTGGGGCCAACGTCCTGACTTTC. V and J are TRBV5-1 and TRBJ2-6; 7 bases are shared with TRBD1. The ends lost 7 bases at V and 1 base at J; junction bases unmatched: 2. Germline loops: CDR1 SGHRS, CDR2 YFSETQ. There are 14 residues in the CDR3.